This record looks at one T cell receptor beta chain sequence and its context. Its antigen remains unidentified. V shed 2 bases and J shed 4 bases, with 18 bases lying between them. Germline V gene lookup returns CDR1 GTSNPN and CDR2 SVGIG (reference sequence). This CDR3 is built from 15 residues. This sample is drawn from a study of cytomegalovirus exposure and HLA in healthy donors. In the PCR, 60 Vbeta and 13 Jbeta primers were used. Authors' methods: In a later analysis, tens of millions of unique TCR beta chains included roughly 11 million shared by two or more donors. The protocol was immunoSEQ multiplex PCR, while the TCRdb copy is restricted to in-frame clones and leaves out a portion. V, J and clone size reflect that table, while D and trimming were determined from the DNA. Of roughly 200,000 clones in the sample, around 87% are singletons; the top ten hold around 1%. Findings and limits, study-wide: A previous analysis found most TCR beta V segments productive roughly 90% or roughly 30% of the time. The investigators catalogued under 200 TCR beta chains as cytomegalovirus-associated. There was a cluster of highly shared sequence variants that was likely a sequencing artifact.

The source is a boy between 2 and 10 years old in good health and CMV-seronegative. This chain joins TRBV30 and TRBJ2-7, with unresolved D. Input material: PBMCs. The CDR3 DNA follows: TGTGCCTGGAGTCTTACTATAGGCAGCCCATACGAGCAGTACTTC. Translated: CAWSLTIGSPYEQYF.